Detailed here is one T cell receptor (beta chain). Its antigen is undetermined. This sample stems from a study of radiation and T cells in renal cell carcinoma. Documented time point: blood 4 weeks post-SBRT, at nephrectomy. The treatment denotes: 15 Gy SBRT to primary tumor, nephrectomy 4 weeks later. Nephrectomy followed 15 Gy stereotactic body radiation by 4 weeks. Study-level results: From baseline, blood top tumor clonotypes peaked at 2 weeks post-radiation.

Some clones are missing from TCRdb's copy, which holds only in-frame ones; the method was immunoSEQ multiplex PCR. This sample has some 150,000 clones, with 80% to 90% found just once. Looked up from germline, CDR1 is LNHDA and CDR2 is SQIVND (reference sequence). V lost 7 bases, J lost 5 bases, and 20 bases lay in between. This CDR3 contains 15 residues. The chain recombines TRBV19 with TRBJ2-5; D call uncertain. The TCR was taken from a woman in her 50s with renal cell carcinoma. The sequencing here drew on blood, taken from a patient whose treatment included radiotherapy and nephrectomy. CDR3 loop: CASKRSGQPVETQYF. CDR3 nucleotides: TGTGCCAGTAAGAGGTCTGGGCAGCCAGTTGAGACCCAGTACTTC.